These T cell receptor beta chains were read from a single sample in a study of identical twins. MiXCR, run by TCRdb on the 5' RACE reads, gives a single entry per CDR3 protein. The sample has about 200,000 distinct CDR3 sequences; around 10% are singletons. The source material was memory (CD45RO+) T cells sorted from blood. These TCRs come from a woman between 18 and 29 years old in good health. Both conserved end residues are part of each CDR3. The order of the fields is CDR3 DNA, CDR3 protein, V gene, D gene, J gene, clone size, CDR3 length. The D gene is left open where the match is weak. Expanded clones get a size class; other rows say once, few or many, or leave the size out.

TGCGCCAGCAGCTTAAGGGGATATACGCAGTATTTT | CASSLRGYTQYF | TRBV5-1 | . | TRBJ2-3 | . | 12
TGTGCCAGCAGTTTAATACGCGAGGGTGAGCAGTTCTTC | CASSLIREGEQFF | TRBV27 | . | TRBJ2-1 | . | 13
TGTGCCAGCAGCTTAGTAGCAGGGGGCAACACCGGGGAGCTGTTTTTT | CASSLVAGGNTGELFF | TRBV11-2 | TRBD1 | TRBJ2-2 | many | 16
TGTGCCAGCAGACTCAGGGAGTTATCCTACGAGCAGTACTTC | CASRLRELSYEQYF | TRBV6-1 | . | TRBJ2-7 | few | 14
TGTGCCAGCAGTTCTACAGGGTGGTATGAAGCTTTCTTT | CASSSTGWYEAFF | TRBV6-5 | . | TRBJ1-1 | . | 13
TGTGCCAGCAGCCGTTCTAGCGGGAGAGAAGAGACCCAGTACTTC | CASSRSSGREETQYF | TRBV7-2 | TRBD2 | TRBJ2-5 | few | 15
TGCGCCAGCAGCTTCGGGACGGCAACTAATGAAAAACTGTTTTTT | CASSFGTATNEKLFF | TRBV5-1 | . | TRBJ1-4 | few | 15
TGTGCCAGCAGCCGGGGGACGGGCTTGGAGACCCAGTACTTC | CASSRGTGLETQYF | TRBV14 | . | TRBJ2-5 | few | 14
TGCAGTGCTAGATACCATTCGAATGAGCAGTTCTTC | CSARYHSNEQFF | TRBV20-1 | . | TRBJ2-1 | . | 12
TGCAGCGCAGGGCGGTCCGCCTACGAGCAGTACTTC | CSAGRSAYEQYF | TRBV29-1 | . | TRBJ2-7 | few | 12
TGTGCCAGCAGTTATTTACAGGGACCGAACACTGAAGCTTTCTTT | CASSYLQGPNTEAFF | TRBV6-5 | . | TRBJ1-1 | few | 15
TGTGCCAGCAGTCAAGGGCGGGGGCTAGGTGAGCAGTTCTTC | CASSQGRGLGEQFF | TRBV3-1 | . | TRBJ2-1 | . | 14
TGTGCCAGCAGCCAAGATCTGGGACTAGGTGAGCAGTTCTTC | CASSQDLGLGEQFF | TRBV3-1 | TRBD2 | TRBJ2-1 | . | 14
TGTGCCAGCAGGGAACAAGACAACGGAAACACCGGGGAGCTGTTTTTT | CASREQDNGNTGELFF | TRBV12-3/TRBV12-4 | . | TRBJ2-2 | few | 16
TGTGCCAGCAGCCCTGGCCAGGGGGTTAACACCGGGGAGCTGTTTTTT | CASSPGQGVNTGELFF | TRBV5-4 | TRBD1 | TRBJ2-2 | . | 16
TGCAGCGTCGCTAGAGGACAGGGTTATGAGCAGTTCTTC | CSVARGQGYEQFF | TRBV29-1 | TRBD1 | TRBJ2-1 | many | 13
TGTGCCAGCAGTGAATGGGGTGGCTACACCTTC | CASSEWGGYTF | TRBV6-1 | . | TRBJ1-2 | . | 11
TGTGCCAGCAGACGCACCGGGACGGCCGGAGAGCAGTACTTC | CASRRTGTAGEQYF | TRBV11-3 | . | TRBJ2-7 | . | 14